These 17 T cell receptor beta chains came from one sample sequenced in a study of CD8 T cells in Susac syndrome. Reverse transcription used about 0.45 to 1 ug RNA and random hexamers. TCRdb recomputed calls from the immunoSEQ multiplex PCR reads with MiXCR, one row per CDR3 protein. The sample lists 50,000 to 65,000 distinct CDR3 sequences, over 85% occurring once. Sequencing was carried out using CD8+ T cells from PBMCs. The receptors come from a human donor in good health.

DNA for the CDR3: TGCGCCAGCAGCTACGGACAGGGGCAGGATGAAAAACTGTTTTTT. This translates into CASSYGQGQDEKLFF. The chain couples TRBV5-1 to TRBJ1-4; 9 bases map to TRBD1. V shed 3 bases, J shed 6 bases, and the junction held 6 bases outside the gene matches. Germline CDR1 reads SGHRS; CDR2 reads YFSETQ. The CDR3 totals 15 residues.

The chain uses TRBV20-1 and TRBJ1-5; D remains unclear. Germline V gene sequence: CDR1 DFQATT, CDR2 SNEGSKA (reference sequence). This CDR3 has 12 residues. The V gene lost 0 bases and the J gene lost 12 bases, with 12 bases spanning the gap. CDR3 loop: CSARDSETSQHF. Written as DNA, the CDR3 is TGCAGTGCTAGAGATTCCGAGACTAGCCAGCATTTT.

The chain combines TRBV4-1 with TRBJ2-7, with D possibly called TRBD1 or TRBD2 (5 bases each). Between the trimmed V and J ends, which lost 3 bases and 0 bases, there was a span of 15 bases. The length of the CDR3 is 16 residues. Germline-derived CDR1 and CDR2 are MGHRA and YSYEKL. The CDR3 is CASSQIPGRSSYEQYF. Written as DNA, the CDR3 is TGCGCCAGCAGCCAGATACCGGGACGGAGCTCCTACGAGCAGTACTTC.

The CDR3 coding sequence is TGTGCCAGTAGTATCCCCTGGACTAGCGGGGCGACAGATACGCAGTATTTT. Translating gives CASSIPWTSGATDTQYF. The gene calls are TRBV19 and TRBJ2-3; TRBD2 aligns across 12 bases. Trimming cost V 3 bases and J 3 bases; bases outside gene matches: 7. From germline, CDR1 is LNHDA and CDR2 SQIVND (reference sequence). The CDR3 sequence is 17 residues long.

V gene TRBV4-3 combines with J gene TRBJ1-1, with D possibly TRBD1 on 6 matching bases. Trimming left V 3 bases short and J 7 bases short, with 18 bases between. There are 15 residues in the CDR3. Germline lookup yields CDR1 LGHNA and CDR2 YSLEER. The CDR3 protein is CASSQFHRERHEAFF. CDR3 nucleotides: TGCGCCAGCAGCCAGTTCCACAGGGAGCGACATGAAGCTTTCTTT.

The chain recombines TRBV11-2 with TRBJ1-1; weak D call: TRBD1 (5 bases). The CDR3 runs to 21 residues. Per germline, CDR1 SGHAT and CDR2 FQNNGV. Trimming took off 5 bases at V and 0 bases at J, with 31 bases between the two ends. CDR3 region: CASSPGTPRGDLARLNTEAFF. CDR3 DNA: TGTGCCAGCAGCCCCGGGACGCCTCGCGGGGATTTAGCCAGACTGAACACTGAAGCTTTCTTT.

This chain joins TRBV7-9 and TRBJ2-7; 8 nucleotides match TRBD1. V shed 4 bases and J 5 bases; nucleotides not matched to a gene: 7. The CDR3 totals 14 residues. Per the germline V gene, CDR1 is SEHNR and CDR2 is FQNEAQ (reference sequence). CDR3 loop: CASSYGQGKHEQYF. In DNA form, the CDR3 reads TGTGCCAGCAGCTATGGACAGGGAAAACACGAGCAGTACTTC.

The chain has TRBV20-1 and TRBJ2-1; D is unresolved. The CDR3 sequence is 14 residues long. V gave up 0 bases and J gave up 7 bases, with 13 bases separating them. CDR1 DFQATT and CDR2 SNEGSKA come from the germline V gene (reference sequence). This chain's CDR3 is CSARDWLKGNEQFF. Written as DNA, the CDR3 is TGCAGTGCTAGAGATTGGCTAAAAGGGAATGAGCAGTTCTTC.

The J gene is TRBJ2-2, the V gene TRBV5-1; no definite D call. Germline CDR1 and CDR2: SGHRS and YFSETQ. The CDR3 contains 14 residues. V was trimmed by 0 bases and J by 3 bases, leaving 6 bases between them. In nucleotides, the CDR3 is TGCGCCAGCAGCTTGGTGACATACACCGGGGAGCTGTTTTTT. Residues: CASSLVTYTGELFF.

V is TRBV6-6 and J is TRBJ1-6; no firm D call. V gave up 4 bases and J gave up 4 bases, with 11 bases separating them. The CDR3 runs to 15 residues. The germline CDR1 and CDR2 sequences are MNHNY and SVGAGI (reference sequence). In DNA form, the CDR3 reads TGTGCCAGCAGTTTATCCGGAGAATATAATTCACCCCTCCACTTT. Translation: CASSLSGEYNSPLHF.

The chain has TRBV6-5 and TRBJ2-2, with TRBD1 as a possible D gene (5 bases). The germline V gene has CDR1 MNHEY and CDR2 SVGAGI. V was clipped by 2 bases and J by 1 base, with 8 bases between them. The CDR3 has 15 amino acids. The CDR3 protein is CASSYGAGNTGELFF. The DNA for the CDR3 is TGTGCCAGCAGTTACGGGGCAGGGAACACCGGGGAGCTGTTTTTT.

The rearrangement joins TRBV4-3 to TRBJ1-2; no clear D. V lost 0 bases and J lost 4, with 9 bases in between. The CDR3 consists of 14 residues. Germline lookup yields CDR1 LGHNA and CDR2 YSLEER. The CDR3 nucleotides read TGCGCCAGCAGCCAAGATAGGACGGTCTATGGCTACACCTTC. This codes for CASSQDRTVYGYTF.

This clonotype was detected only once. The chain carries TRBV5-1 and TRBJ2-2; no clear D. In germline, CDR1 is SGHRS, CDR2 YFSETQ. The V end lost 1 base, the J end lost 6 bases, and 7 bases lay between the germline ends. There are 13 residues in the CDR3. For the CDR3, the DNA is TGCGCCAGCAGCTTGTCGGGCGCCGGGGAGCTGTTTTTT. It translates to CASSLSGAGELFF.

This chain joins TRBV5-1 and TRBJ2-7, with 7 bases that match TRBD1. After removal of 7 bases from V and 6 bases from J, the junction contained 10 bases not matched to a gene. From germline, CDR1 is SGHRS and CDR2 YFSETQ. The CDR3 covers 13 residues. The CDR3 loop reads CASGNDRVLEQYF. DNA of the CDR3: TGCGCCAGCGGCAATGACAGGGTCCTCGAGCAGTACTTC.

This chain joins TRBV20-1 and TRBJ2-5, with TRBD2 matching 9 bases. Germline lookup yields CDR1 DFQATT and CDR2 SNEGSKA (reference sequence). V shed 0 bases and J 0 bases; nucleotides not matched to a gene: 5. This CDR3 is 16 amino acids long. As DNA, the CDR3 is TGCAGTGCTAGAGATAATTTAGCGGGGGACCAAGAGACCCAGTACTTC. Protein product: CSARDNLAGDQETQYF.

CDR3 sequence: CASSPEPDSSGANVLTF. The CDR3 coding sequence is TGTGCCAGCAGCCCAGAACCGGACAGCTCTGGGGCCAACGTCCTGACTTTC. This rearrangement joins TRBV7-9 to TRBJ2-6; TRBD1 might be the D (6 bases). Trimming cost V 5 bases and J 0 bases, with 14 bases left between them. Looked up from germline, CDR1 is SEHNR and CDR2 is FQNEAQ (reference sequence). The CDR3 contains 17 residues.

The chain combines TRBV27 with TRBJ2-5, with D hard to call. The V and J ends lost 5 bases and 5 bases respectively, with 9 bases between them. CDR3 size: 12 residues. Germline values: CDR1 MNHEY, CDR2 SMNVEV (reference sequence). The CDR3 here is CASSATRETQYF. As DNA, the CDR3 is TGTGCCAGCAGTGCTACTCGGGAGACCCAGTACTTC.